The 32 T cell receptor beta chains below all came from one sample that was sequenced in a study of blood T cell repertoires in COVID-19. Here immunoSEQ multiplex PCR was the method, and the copy in TCRdb shows in-frame clones only, minus some. In the table there are tens of thousands of clones, over 80% of which are singletons. The sample consisted of peripheral blood. These receptors came from a woman aged 70-85 years with active or convalescent COVID-19.

This clone was detected only once. The gene calls are TRBV7-9 and TRBJ1-2; D perhaps matches TRBD1 (5 bases). The germline V and J ends were trimmed by 3 bases and 7 bases, with 12 bases remaining between them. Per the germline V gene, CDR1 is SEHNR and CDR2 is FQNEAQ (reference sequence). The CDR3 covers 13 residues. This CDR3 reads CASSFQGESGYTF. DNA of the CDR3: TGTGCCAGCAGCTTCCAAGGGGAAAGTGGCTACACCTTC.

V is TRBV5-1 and J is TRBJ2-2; 7 bases are shared with TRBD1. CDR1 SGHRS and CDR2 YFSETQ come from the germline V gene. The CDR3 covers 16 residues. The V segment lost 1 base and the J segment 1 base; nucleotides outside the gene matches: 4. The CDR3 region is CASSLPWTGNTGELFF. CDR3 sequence (DNA): TGCGCCAGCAGCTTGCCATGGACAGGGAACACCGGGGAGCTGTTTTTT.

The chain joins TRBV6-2 or TRBV6-3 to TRBJ1-1; possibly TRBD1 for D (5 bases). This CDR3 contains 13 residues. V was trimmed by 6 bases and J by 2 bases, leaving 10 bases between them. In germline, CDR1 is MNHEY, CDR2 SVGEGT. This CDR3 is CASSRDFNTEAFF. DNA for the CDR3: TGTGCCAGCAGCCGGGACTTCAACACTGAAGCTTTCTTT.

The chain uses TRBV4-3 and TRBJ1-1; tentatively, D is TRBD1 (6 bases). V shed 1 base and J shed 0 bases, with 21 bases lying between them. Per germline, CDR1 LGHNA and CDR2 YSLEER. The CDR3 runs to 19 residues. The CDR3 spells CASSQGWEGGRGMNTEAFF. CDR3 nucleotide sequence: TGCGCCAGCAGCCAAGGATGGGAGGGGGGAAGGGGAATGAACACTGAAGCTTTCTTT.

This clone was observed a single time. The rearrangement uses TRBV30 and TRBJ1-5, with 7 positions matching TRBD1. CDR3 length: 19 residues. V was clipped by 1 base and J by 0 bases; unmatched bases: 15. Germline V lookup: CDR1 GTSNPN, CDR2 SVGIG (reference sequence). CDR3 nucleotide sequence: TGTGCCTGGAGTGGACGACCCGGGACAGTTCTTATTAGCAATCAGCCCCAGCATTTT. Residues: CAWSGRPGTVLISNQPQHF.

The V and J genes are TRBV5-1 and TRBJ2-7; 11 bases are a match to TRBD2. The CDR3 runs 15 residues. Trimming took 0 bases from V and 4 from J; bases not matched to a gene: 3. Germline V gene sequence: CDR1 SGHRS, CDR2 YFSETQ. The CDR3 nucleotides read TGCGCCAGCAGCTTGGCACTAGCGGGGGCTTACGAGCAGTACTTC. Protein product: CASSLALAGAYEQYF.

The J gene is TRBJ2-5, the V gene TRBV5-4; TRBD2 agrees at 12 bases. The CDR3 has 16 residues. Germline V gene data show CDR1 as SGHNT and CDR2 as YYREEE (reference sequence). V dropped 3 bases and J dropped 4; count of bases not matched to a gene: 7. The CDR3, as DNA: TGTGCCAGCAGCTCGCCGTCTAGCGGGAGGGGAGAGACCCAGTACTTC. It translates to CASSSPSSGRGETQYF.

The chain carries TRBV18 and TRBJ2-7; 7 nucleotides agree with TRBD1. The V gene's germline CDR1 is KGHSH and CDR2 LQKENI. The V segment lost 2 bases and the J segment 7 bases; nucleotides outside the gene matches: 11. The CDR3 extends over 15 amino acids. The CDR3 bases are TGTGCCAGCTCACCAGGCGCAGGGGGAGATAGGGAGCAGTACTTC. Translated: CASSPGAGGDREQYF. The variable domain in full, completed from reference TRBV18 and TRBJ2-7, reads NAGVMQNPRHLVRRRGQEARLRCSPMKGHSHVYWYRQLPEEGLKFMVYLQKENIIDESGMPKERFSAEFPKEGPSILRIQQVVRGDSAAYFCASSPGAGGDREQYFGPGTRLTVT.

The CDR3 reads CASSLGDTNYGYTF. The CDR3 DNA follows: TGTGCCAGCTCCCTCGGGGATACCAACTATGGCTACACCTTC. This rearrangement joins TRBV18 to TRBJ1-2; D gene ambiguous. Germline CDR1 reads KGHSH; CDR2 reads LQKENI. The CDR3 is 14 residues long. V was cut by 6 bases and J by 2 bases, with 13 bases left in between.

V and J are TRBV9 and TRBJ2-7, with 10 positions matching TRBD2. CDR3 size: 17 residues. V shed 1 base, J shed 1 base, and the junction held 8 bases outside the gene matches. Germline V gene lookup returns CDR1 SGDLS and CDR2 YYNGEE. The CDR3 loop reads CASSVSGSGGASYEQYF. The CDR3 nucleotides read TGTGCCAGCAGCGTATCTGGGAGCGGGGGGGCGTCCTACGAGCAGTACTTC.

This rearrangement joins TRBV28 to TRBJ1-1; possibly TRBD1 for D (6 bases). Germline V CDR1 and CDR2: MDHEN, SYDVKM. The CDR3 length is 15 residues. The ends were cut back, 6 bases at V and 4 bases at J, with 18 bases in the middle. CDR3: CASSPAGGARTEAFF. The CDR3, as DNA: TGTGCCAGCAGCCCCGCGGGGGGGGCGCGCACTGAAGCTTTCTTT.

The CDR3 nucleotides read TGTGCCAGCAGGGAGGGGACAGGGTATGGGCAGCCCCAGCATTTT. Translation gives CASREGTGYGQPQHF. The chain has TRBV2 and TRBJ1-5; 9 bases are a match to TRBD1. Germline assignment: CDR1 SNHLY and CDR2 FYNNEI. The junction had 10 bases not matched to a gene; V was cut back by 6 bases and J by 7 bases. This CDR3 has 15 amino acids.

The CDR3 loop is CASSLAPYGYTF. The DNA for the CDR3 is TGTGCCAGCAGTTTGGCACCCTATGGCTACACCTTC. The rearrangement joins TRBV12-3 or TRBV12-4 to TRBJ1-2; no clear D. V was cut by 3 bases and J by 4 bases, with 6 bases left in between. The CDR3 consists of 12 residues.

This clone was picked up one time. V gene TRBV20-1 combines with J gene TRBJ2-3; no clear D gene. Trimming shortened V by 5 bases and J by 5 bases, and 8 bases separated the two germline ends. Germline assignment: CDR1 DFQATT and CDR2 SNEGSKA (reference sequence). This CDR3 has 11 amino acids. CDR3 nucleotides: TGCAGTGCTGGCTTAAAAGATACGCAGTATTTT. Amino acids: CSAGLKDTQYF.

The gene calls are TRBV9 and TRBJ1-3; D perhaps matches TRBD1 (5 bases). Looked up from germline, CDR1 is SGDLS and CDR2 is YYNGEE. The CDR3 extends over 14 amino acids. Trimming stripped 9 bases from V and 0 bases from J, with 13 bases between. The CDR3 bases are TGTGCCAACGTCGACAGTCACTCTGGAAACACCATATATTTT. Its protein is CANVDSHSGNTIYF.

This clone was recorded only once. The chain uses TRBV6-2 or TRBV6-3 and TRBJ1-6, with 10 bases lining up with TRBD1. J gave up 4 bases and V 4 bases, and 1 base lay outside the gene matches. The CDR3 spans 15 residues. The germline V gene has CDR1 MNHEY and CDR2 SVGEGT. The DNA for the CDR3 is TGTGCCAGCAGTTTGGGACAGGGGTATAATTCACCCCTCCACTTT. Protein product: CASSLGQGYNSPLHF.

This chain links TRBV21-1 with TRBJ1-2; TRBD1 is the table's D call and was not checked against the DNA. TRBV21-1 is recorded as a pseudogene. The CDR3 is 13 residues long. The CDR3 sequence: CASSKVAQAGYTF. In DNA, the CDR3 is TGTGCCAGCAGCAAAGTCGCGCAGGCTGGCTACACCTTC.

This chain uses TRBV6-5 with TRBJ1-6; the D gene is possibly TRBD1 (6 bases). Germline V gene sequence: CDR1 MNHEY, CDR2 SVGAGI. V dropped 2 bases and J dropped 9 bases, with 14 bases sitting between them. The CDR3 has 15 amino acids. CDR3 in DNA: TGTGCCAGCAGTTACAGCCAGGGGACGGGTTCACCCCTCCACTTT. This gives the protein CASSYSQGTGSPLHF.

V is TRBV19 and J is TRBJ2-3; TRBD2 aligns across 13 bases. J lost 6 bases, V lost 3 bases, and 6 bases had no gene match. This CDR3 has 16 amino acids. Germline-derived CDR1 and CDR2 are LNHDA and SQIVND (reference sequence). In DNA form, the CDR3 reads TGTGCCAGTAGTATGGGACTAGCGGGGACGGGGGATACGCAGTATTTT. It yields the protein CASSMGLAGTGDTQYF.

This clone was detected only a few times. This chain connects TRBV7-8 to TRBJ1-2; D is ambiguous. The CDR3 sequence is 13 residues long. Between the trimmed V and J ends, which lost 3 bases and 0 bases, there was a span of 5 bases. Germline lookup yields CDR1 SGHVS and CDR2 FQNEAQ. For the CDR3, the DNA is TGTGCCAGCAGCTTCGGAGCTAACTATGGCTACACCTTC. It codes for CASSFGANYGYTF.

The table lists this clone with a count of one. The chain is built from TRBV3-1 (or the pseudogene TRBV3-2) and TRBJ2-1; 8 positions agree with TRBD2. With V trimmed by 4 bases and J by 7 bases, 12 bases remained unmatched. This CDR3 is built from 16 residues. The V gene's germline CDR1 is LGHDT and CDR2 YNNKEL (reference sequence). As DNA, the CDR3 is TGTGCCAGCAGCCTTGCGGGGGGCCCTCCTAGTAATGAGCAGTTCTTC. It specifies CASSLAGGPPSNEQFF.

The J gene is TRBJ1-2, the V gene TRBV10-3; no reliable D call. CDR1 and CDR2 (germline): ENHRY, SYGVKD. Deletions cut 2 bases from V and 5 bases from J, with 12 bases between. This CDR3 contains 14 residues. CDR3 DNA: TGTGCCATCAGTGAGCCGCGAGCTCCATATGGCTACACCTTC. As protein: CAISEPRAPYGYTF.

The J gene is TRBJ1-2, the V gene TRBV19; TRBD1 aligns across 7 bases. This CDR3 region has 16 residues. V was clipped by 1 base and J by 8 bases; unmatched bases: 13. The germline gives CDR1 LNHDA, CDR2 SQIVND (reference sequence). Here the CDR3 DNA reads TGTGCCAGTAGTATAGGAGCTCCGACAGGGCGGGACGGCTACACCTTC. Translated: CASSIGAPTGRDGYTF.

V and J are TRBV25-1 and TRBJ1-1, with D tentatively TRBD1 (5 bases). The length of the CDR3 is 15 residues. Germline CDR1 reads MGHDK; CDR2 reads SYGVNS. The V and J ends lost 3 bases and 2 bases respectively, with 13 bases between them. DNA for the CDR3: TGTGCCAGCAGTGACCTCGGACACCTTAACACTGAAGCTTTCTTT. As protein: CASSDLGHLNTEAFF.

The rearrangement uses TRBV7-8 and TRBJ2-5, with a weak D call TRBD1 (5 bases). V lost 8 bases to trimming and J lost 5 bases, with 15 bases between them. The germline gives CDR1 SGHVS, CDR2 FQNEAQ. The CDR3 extends over 13 amino acids. The CDR3: CASGADRLETQYF. The CDR3 nucleotides are TGTGCCAGCGGCGCCGACAGACTGGAGACCCAGTACTTC.

The table lists this clone with a count of one. The chain is built from TRBV6-5 and TRBJ1-3; D may be TRBD1 (5 bases). The CDR3 covers 15 residues. CDR1 is MNHEY, CDR2 SVGAGI, per germline. V dropped 8 bases and J dropped 2 bases, with 16 bases sitting between them. The CDR3 protein is CASDAGGVPGNTIYF. The CDR3 nucleotides are TGTGCCAGCGACGCGGGGGGGGTGCCTGGAAACACCATATATTTT.

The chain is built from TRBV2 and TRBJ2-7, with 11 positions matching TRBD1. V shed 7 bases, J shed 5 bases, and the junction held 7 bases outside the gene matches. Germline-derived CDR1 and CDR2 are SNHLY and FYNNEI. The CDR3 runs 14 residues. The CDR3 nucleotides are TGTGCCAGCACCCTGGGACAGGGGGTTAACGAGCAGTACTTC. The encoded protein is CASTLGQGVNEQYF.

This clone was detected a few times. The CDR3: CASSSQGGGEKLFF. DNA of the CDR3: TGCGCCAGCAGCTCACAGGGTGGGGGAGAAAAACTGTTTTTT. This chain connects TRBV5-1 to TRBJ1-4; D perhaps matches TRBD1 (6 bases). This CDR3 contains 14 residues. The V end was cut by 3 bases, the J end by 8 bases, with 14 bases between. CDR1 is SGHRS, CDR2 YFSETQ, per germline.

J is TRBJ1-5 and V is TRBV18; 9 positions match TRBD1. The CDR3 length is 15 residues. Germline lookup yields CDR1 KGHSH and CDR2 LQKENI. V lost 5 bases and J lost 7; bases outside the gene matches: 9. For the CDR3, the DNA is TGTGCCAGCTCAGCCGACAGGGGGACAGGCCAGCCCCAGCATTTT. Translating gives CASSADRGTGQPQHF.

The count of this clone is one. This chain connects TRBV19 to TRBJ2-3; TRBD1 matches 9 bases. Trimming took 5 bases from V and 8 from J; bases not matched to a gene: 5. The CDR3 has 13 residues. Germline values: CDR1 LNHDA, CDR2 SQIVND (reference sequence). CDR3 residues: CASSLPTGGTQYF. The CDR3 nucleotides are TGTGCCAGTAGTTTGCCGACAGGGGGTACGCAGTATTTT.

The chain uses TRBV5-1 and TRBJ2-7; 8 bases match TRBD2. The CDR3 covers 16 residues. CDR1 is SGHRS and CDR2 is YFSETQ in the germline V gene. V gave up 4 bases and J gave up 0 bases; unmatched junction bases: 9. For the CDR3, the DNA is TGCGCCAGCAGCGCCACGGGAGGGGCTAGCTCCTACGAGCAGTACTTC. It specifies CASSATGGASSYEQYF.

The V gene is TRBV20-1, the J gene TRBJ1-2, with 7 bases lining up with TRBD1. The V gene end was trimmed by 5 bases and the J gene end by 5 bases; junction bases not matched to a gene: 2. Germline V lookup: CDR1 DFQATT, CDR2 SNEGSKA (reference sequence). The CDR3 extends over 11 amino acids. The CDR3 here is CSAETGYGYTF. Here the CDR3 DNA reads TGCAGTGCTGAGACAGGGTATGGCTACACCTTC.